This TCR beta chain was sequenced for a study of blood T cell repertoires in COVID-19. Across the whole study: Both acute and convalescent COVID-19 samples were obtained from the United States, Italy and Spain. In each case, the material was cDNA or gDNA derived from T cells, B-cell-depleted T cells, or PBMCs.

There are 15 residues in the CDR3. Trimming shortened V by 4 bases and J by 0 bases, and 12 bases separated the two germline ends. The germline V gene has CDR1 SGHAT and CDR2 FQNNGV. Original handling: Amplifying reference gene primers gave estimates of nucleated cell counts. Profiled with immunoSEQ multiplex PCR; TCRdb holds only in-frame clones, not every one. V, J and clone size reflect that table, while D and trimming were determined from the DNA. The table shows roughly 180,000 clones, with approximately 89% occurring only once. The chain joins TRBV11-2 to TRBJ1-2; TRBD1 might be the D (6 bases). The sequencing input was peripheral blood. The clonotype comes from a woman between 55 and 75 years old with acute or convalescent COVID-19. The CDR3 nucleotides read TGTGCCAGCAGCTACGGACAGCCGACTAACTATGGCTACACCTTC. It codes for CASSYGQPTNYGYTF.